The next 13 T cell receptor beta chains were all read from a single sample in a study of PD-L1 blockade in urothelial cancer. The assay was immunoSEQ multiplex PCR, and TCRdb's table has in-frame clones only and misses some. The table includes under 40,000 clones, roughly 88% detected once. The starting material was PBMCs, obtained around atezolizumab (anti-PD-L1) treatment. The receptors were sampled from a man in his sixties with urothelial cancer.

The chain joins TRBV30 to TRBJ1-6; TRBD1 is a possible D gene (5 bases). The CDR3 has 13 residues. Germline V gene data show CDR1 as GTSNPN and CDR2 as SVGIG (reference sequence). With 0 bases removed from V and 6 bases from J, the gap between germline ends came to 6 bases. The CDR3: CAWSVGANSPLHF. CDR3 nucleotides: TGTGCCTGGAGTGTAGGGGCTAATTCACCCCTCCACTTT.

The V gene is TRBV30, the J gene TRBJ2-6, with D maybe TRBD2 (6 bases). Trimming removed 0 bases at V and 4 bases at J, with 10 bases between. The V gene's germline CDR1 is GTSNPN and CDR2 SVGIG (reference sequence). This CDR3 region has 15 residues. The CDR3 region is CAWSVGGVGANVLTF. The CDR3 bases are TGTGCCTGGAGTGTAGGAGGGGTGGGGGCCAACGTCCTGACTTTC.

The rearrangement joins TRBV5-1 to TRBJ1-6; 8 nucleotides align to TRBD1. This CDR3 has 14 amino acids. V dropped 3 bases and J dropped 7; count of bases not matched to a gene: 3. CDR1 is SGHRS and CDR2 is YFSETQ in the germline V gene. The CDR3 loop is CASSSTGVNSPLHF. The CDR3 nucleotides are TGCGCCAGCAGCTCGACAGGGGTAAATTCACCCCTCCACTTT.

The chain couples TRBV30 to TRBJ2-7, with TRBD1 matching 11 bases. The CDR3 has 15 amino acids. Germline lookup yields CDR1 GTSNPN and CDR2 SVGIG (reference sequence). V shed 2 bases and J 7 bases; nucleotides not matched to a gene: 10. The CDR3 region is CAWSRRGQGVQEQYF. Here the CDR3 DNA reads TGTGCCTGGAGTAGGAGGGGACAGGGGGTTCAGGAGCAGTACTTC.

The chain combines TRBV2 with TRBJ1-5; no reliable D call. The germline V gene encodes CDR1 SNHLY and CDR2 FYNNEI. Trimming removed 1 base at V and 6 bases at J, with 7 bases between. This CDR3 has 13 residues. CDR3 residues: CASSEGVSQPQHF. CDR3 bases: TGTGCCAGCAGTGAAGGAGTGAGTCAGCCCCAGCATTTT.

The V and J genes are TRBV2 and TRBJ1-6; D gene uncertain. Looked up from germline, CDR1 is SNHLY and CDR2 is FYNNEI. Trimming took 6 bases from V and 7 from J, leaving 4 bases between them. This CDR3 region has 11 residues. DNA of the CDR3: TGTGCCAGCAGGAGGAATTCACCCCTCCACTTT. Its translation is CASRRNSPLHF.

The chain couples TRBV7-8 to TRBJ2-1; D is perhaps TRBD2 (6 bases). Germline V gene lookup returns CDR1 SGHVS and CDR2 FQNEAQ. The V and J ends lost 5 bases and 10 bases respectively, with 9 bases between them. CDR3 length equals 11 residues. CDR3 sequence reads: CASSRDFEQFF. CDR3 in DNA: TGTGCCAGCAGCCGGGACTTCGAGCAGTTCTTC.

This clone came up a few times. The chain has TRBV6-1 and TRBJ1-1, with TRBD1 as a possible D gene (6 bases). The V end lost 5 bases, the J end lost 4 bases, and 14 bases lay between the germline ends. The CDR3 contains 14 residues. Per the germline V gene, CDR1 is MNHNS and CDR2 is SASEGT. The CDR3: CASSFQGIVTEAFF. For the CDR3, the DNA is TGTGCCAGCAGTTTTCAGGGGATTGTCACTGAAGCTTTCTTT.

The rearrangement joins TRBV5-1 to TRBJ1-1; 9 bases map to TRBD1. The CDR3 loop spans 15 amino acids. CDR1 and CDR2 (germline): SGHRS, YFSETQ. The J segment lost 4 bases and the V segment lost 5 bases, leaving 9 bases of the junction unmatched. The CDR3 nucleotides are TGCGCCAGCAGTAGGACAGGGGTAGGGACCACTGAAGCTTTCTTT. This encodes CASSRTGVGTTEAFF.

The rearrangement joins TRBV6-5 to TRBJ1-2, with 11 bases that match TRBD1. Germline-derived CDR1 and CDR2 are MNHEY and SVGAGI. This CDR3 is built from 15 residues. Trimming at V came to 2 bases and at J to 6 bases, leaving 5 bases not matched to a gene. This CDR3 reads CASSYGTGGSDGYTF. The CDR3 DNA follows: TGTGCCAGCAGTTACGGGACAGGGGGGAGTGATGGCTACACCTTC.

The chain carries TRBV19 and TRBJ1-2; tentatively, D is TRBD1 (5 bases). V was trimmed by 3 bases and J by 2 bases, leaving 13 bases between them. The CDR3 runs 15 residues. From germline, CDR1 is LNHDA and CDR2 SQIVND (reference sequence). The CDR3 reads CASSIRGGENYGYTF. The CDR3, as DNA: TGTGCCAGTAGTATCCGGGGCGGGGAAAACTATGGCTACACCTTC.

This chain's CDR3 is CASSSSARTSGGYEQYF. In DNA, the CDR3 is TGTGCCAGCAGCTCTAGCGCCCGGACTAGCGGGGGCTACGAGCAGTACTTC. The chain recombines TRBV7-8 with TRBJ2-7; 13 bases agree with TRBD2. Unmatched junction bases numbered 9, after V lost 4 bases and J lost 3 bases. Germline CDR1 is SGHVS and CDR2 is FQNEAQ. The CDR3 is made up of 17 amino acids.

The chain is built from TRBV6-5 and TRBJ2-5; TRBD2 aligns across 13 bases. V shed 6 bases and J 7 bases; nucleotides not matched to a gene: 5. Germline values: CDR1 MNHEY, CDR2 SVGAGI. The length of the CDR3 is 14 residues. The CDR3 bases are TGTGCCAGCAGAGGACTAGCGGGGGCGACGACCCAGTACTTC. It specifies CASRGLAGATTQYF.